The 29 T cell receptor beta chains presented below share a single source sample, sequenced in a study of shared clonotypes between healthy human individuals. Some clones are missing from TCRdb's copy, which holds only in-frame ones; the method was immunoSEQ multiplex PCR. The sample holds roughly 520,000 clones, 90% to 97% seen once. Input material: naive CD4+ T cells sorted from blood. Subset specified: CD45RA+ positively selected. The source is a woman aged 25 to 39 in good health.

The chain links TRBV29-1 to TRBJ2-1, with 10 bases identical to TRBD2. The CDR3 sequence is 13 residues long. J was trimmed by 9 bases and V by 8 bases; bases with no gene match: 10. Looked up from germline, CDR1 is SQVTM and CDR2 is ANQGSEA. CDR3: CSFSSGRDTEQFF. CDR3 DNA sequence: TGCAGCTTTTCTAGCGGGAGAGACACTGAGCAGTTCTTC.

V and J are TRBV9 and TRBJ1-5, with D uncertain. This CDR3 contains 15 residues. Germline V CDR1 and CDR2: SGDLS, YYNGEE. The ends were cut back, 0 bases at V and 5 bases at J, with 12 bases in the middle. The CDR3 sequence is CASSVGGARDQPQHF. The CDR3 DNA is TGTGCCAGCAGCGTAGGGGGAGCGCGGGATCAGCCCCAGCATTTT.

The rearrangement joins TRBV7-9 to TRBJ1-4, with 7 bases aligning to TRBD1. CDR3 length: 16 amino acids. Germline trimming cut 5 bases from V and 0 bases from J; bases unmatched to any gene: 6. Germline V gene lookup returns CDR1 SEHNR and CDR2 FQNEAQ (reference sequence). CDR3 residues: CASSRQGTATNEKLFF. The CDR3 DNA is TGTGCCAGCAGCCGACAGGGAACGGCAACTAATGAAAAACTGTTTTTT.

This clone was counted once. The chain employs TRBV7-9 and TRBJ2-7; D possibly uses TRBD1 or TRBD2 (5 bases each). Trimming took 1 base from V and 6 from J, leaving 13 bases between them. The V gene's germline CDR1 is SEHNR and CDR2 FQNEAQ (reference sequence). This CDR3 has 14 residues. Here the CDR3 DNA reads TGTGCCAGCAGCTTAGGGGGCAGGGCGGGCGAGCAGTACTTC. Translation gives CASSLGGRAGEQYF. The full variable domain, in which reference TRBV7-9 and TRBJ2-7 provide the parts outside the CDR3, is DTGVSQNPRHKITKRGQNVTFRCDPISEHNRLYWYRQTLGQGPEFLTYFQNEAQLEKSRLLSDRFSAERPKGSFSTLEIQRTEQGDSAMYLCASSLGGRAGEQYFGPGTRLTVT.

The chain links TRBV7-8 to TRBJ2-1, with 8 bases fitting TRBD1. From germline, CDR1 is SGHVS and CDR2 FQNEAQ. Trimming took 4 bases from V and 6 from J; bases not matched to a gene: 5. The CDR3 spans 14 residues. DNA for the CDR3: TGTGCCAGCAGCTCTCCGGACAGGGCCAATGAGCAGTTCTTC. Residues: CASSSPDRANEQFF. The complete variable domain, with remaining parts taken from reference TRBV7-8 and TRBJ2-1, reads GAGVSQSPRYKVAKRGQDVALRCDPISGHVSLFWYQQALGQGPEFLTYFQNEAQLDKSGLPSDRFFAERPEGSVSTLKIQRTQQEDSAVYLCASSSPDRANEQFFGPGTRLTVL.

The rearrangement links TRBV18 to TRBJ2-7; a weak D match, TRBD2 (6 bases). V shed 5 bases and J shed 7 bases, with 15 bases lying between them. The CDR3 has 13 amino acids. Germline V CDR1 and CDR2: KGHSH, LQKENI. Here the CDR3 reads CASSAGRAGEQYF. In nucleotides, the CDR3 is TGTGCCAGCTCAGCGGGACGGGCGGGAGAGCAGTACTTC.

The chain links TRBV5-1 to TRBJ2-1; weak D call: TRBD2 (5 bases). This CDR3 comprises 15 residues. Germline V lookup: CDR1 SGHRS, CDR2 YFSETQ. The V end was cut by 4 bases, the J end by 0 bases, with 11 bases between. The CDR3 here is CASSPLGSSYNEQFF. CDR3 in DNA: TGCGCCAGCAGCCCTTTGGGGAGCTCCTACAATGAGCAGTTCTTC.

This chain uses TRBV7-9 with TRBJ2-1; 9 bases match TRBD2. Germline values: CDR1 SEHNR, CDR2 FQNEAQ (reference sequence). The V and J ends lost 5 bases and 4 bases, in that order; junction bases with no gene match: 9. The CDR3 contains 16 residues. DNA for the CDR3: TGTGCCAGCAGCCATCTTAGCGGGAGAGGTTACAATGAGCAGTTCTTC. Encoded protein: CASSHLSGRGYNEQFF.

This chain joins TRBV4-1 and TRBJ2-1; 10 positions agree with TRBD2. V was clipped by 0 bases and J by 0 bases; unmatched bases: 2. The germline CDR1 and CDR2 sequences are MGHRA and YSYEKL. This CDR3 has 17 residues. The CDR3 DNA follows: TGCGCCAGCAGCCAAGAAGCTAGCGGGAGCTCCTACAATGAGCAGTTCTTC. Protein sequence: CASSQEASGSSYNEQFF.

J is TRBJ2-7 and V is TRBV19; 9 nucleotides agree with TRBD1. Germline CDR1 reads LNHDA; CDR2 reads SQIVND (reference sequence). This CDR3 spans 15 amino acids. V lost 6 bases and J lost 6; bases outside the gene matches: 12. CDR3 loop: CASRNTGTGLFEQYF. CDR3 nucleotide sequence: TGTGCCAGTAGAAATACCGGGACAGGGCTCTTCGAGCAGTACTTC.

The CDR3 DNA reads as TGTGCCAGCAGCCGGGACAGGGGGTCAGATACGCAGTATTTT. It yields the protein CASSRDRGSDTQYF. This chain uses TRBV28 with TRBJ2-3, with 11 positions matching TRBD1. V shed 6 bases, J shed 4 bases, and the junction held 3 bases outside the gene matches. Germline V CDR1 and CDR2: MDHEN, SYDVKM. The CDR3 covers 14 residues.

The V and J genes are TRBV6-5 and TRBJ1-3; TRBD1 matches 12 bases. Germline CDR1 is MNHEY and CDR2 is SVGAGI. CDR3 length: 15 residues. J lost 4 bases, V lost 8 bases, and 6 bases had no gene match. CDR3 loop: CASSGTGGTGNTIYF. CDR3 sequence (DNA): TGTGCCAGCTCTGGGACAGGGGGCACAGGAAACACCATATATTTT.

CDR3 residues: CSAQRKETQYF. The DNA of the CDR3 is TGCAGTGCCCAACGGAAAGAGACCCAGTACTTC. The chain couples TRBV20-1 to TRBJ2-5; D uncertain. The CDR3 length is 11 residues. V was clipped by 6 bases and J by 3 bases, with 8 bases between them. CDR1 DFQATT and CDR2 SNEGSKA come from the germline V gene (reference sequence).

The gene calls are TRBV2 and TRBJ2-1; no clear D gene. The CDR3 totals 14 residues. Trimming left V 1 base short and J 1 base short, with 5 bases between. CDR1 and CDR2 (germline): SNHLY, FYNNEI. Written as DNA, the CDR3 is TGTGCCAGCAGTGAAGACGGATCCTACAATGAGCAGTTCTTC. It translates to CASSEDGSYNEQFF.

V and J are TRBV4-1 and TRBJ1-5; D is unclear. The CDR3 consists of 14 residues. Germline loops: CDR1 MGHRA, CDR2 YSYEKL. Trimming cost V 4 bases and J 0 bases, with 7 bases left between them. The CDR3 DNA is TGCGCCAGCAGCCTCGGATATAGCAATCAGCCCCAGCATTTT. Its translation is CASSLGYSNQPQHF.

The CDR3 is CASTPGAWTGYASYTF. DNA for the CDR3: TGTGCCAGTACCCCTGGCGCTTGGACAGGGTACGCTAGCTACACCTTC. The chain carries TRBV19 and TRBJ1-2, with TRBD1 matching over 8 bases. CDR3 length equals 16 residues. From germline, CDR1 is LNHDA and CDR2 SQIVND (reference sequence). After removal of 7 bases from V and 9 bases from J, the junction contained 19 bases not matched to a gene.

This chain joins TRBV11-2 and TRBJ1-2, with TRBD1 matching 11 bases. Germline V lookup: CDR1 SGHAT, CDR2 FQNNGV. This CDR3 spans 16 amino acids. V shed 4 bases and J 6 bases; nucleotides not matched to a gene: 10. In nucleotides, the CDR3 is TGTGCCAGCAGCTCATTACGGACAGGGGGCAATCATGGCTACACCTTC. Translated, it gives CASSSLRTGGNHGYTF.

The CDR3: CASSLGLAPYEQYF. In DNA form, the CDR3 reads TGTGCCAGCAGTTTGGGGCTGGCCCCCTACGAGCAGTACTTC. J is TRBJ2-7 and V is TRBV28, with D maybe TRBD1 (5 bases). V lost 3 bases and J 2 bases, leaving 11 bases between the germline ends. The CDR3 has 14 amino acids. The V gene's germline CDR1 is MDHEN and CDR2 SYDVKM. Filled out from reference TRBV28 and TRBJ2-7, the complete variable domain reads DVKVTQSSRYLVKRTGEKVFLECVQDMDHENMFWYRQDPGLGLRLIYFSYDVKMKEKGDIPEGYSVSREKKERFSLILESASTNQTSMYLCASSLGLAPYEQYFGPGTRLTVT.

The chain uses TRBV10-3 and TRBJ2-7; possibly TRBD2 for D (6 bases). The CDR3 loop spans 13 amino acids. Trimming left V 7 bases short and J 5 bases short, with 15 bases between. Germline CDR1 is ENHRY and CDR2 is SYGVKD. The CDR3 DNA sequence: TGTGCCATCAACCGGGAGCCCCCCAACGAGCAGTACTTC. This encodes CAINREPPNEQYF.

V is TRBV10-2 and J is TRBJ2-7, with a possible D match to TRBD2 (5 bases). Germline V gives CDR1 WSHSY, CDR2 SAAADI. This CDR3 spans 15 amino acids. V was cut by 8 bases and J by 2 bases, with 19 bases left in between. CDR3 in DNA: TGCGCCAGCCTGGGTGTGCTAGCTTTCCCCTACGAGCAGTACTTC. Translation gives CASLGVLAFPYEQYF.

This chain links TRBV28 with TRBJ2-3; D perhaps matches TRBD1 (6 bases). Germline V gene data show CDR1 as MDHEN and CDR2 as SYDVKM. This CDR3 contains 14 residues. Trimming stripped 3 bases from V and 2 bases from J, with 9 bases between. CDR3 loop: CASSFNRDTDTQYF. CDR3 sequence (DNA): TGTGCCAGCAGTTTTAACAGGGACACAGATACGCAGTATTTT.

This clone was seen more than once but under ten times. The chain carries TRBV4-2 and TRBJ2-7, with no clear D. The V gene lost 2 bases and the J gene lost 0 bases, with 5 bases spanning the gap. Germline CDR1 reads LGHNA; CDR2 reads YNFKEQ. The CDR3 totals 13 residues. DNA of the CDR3: TGTGCCAGCAGCCAACTACCCTCCTACGAGCAGTACTTC. Amino acids: CASSQLPSYEQYF.

The chain links TRBV9 to TRBJ1-2, with TRBD1 as a possible D gene (5 bases). Germline V gene data show CDR1 as SGDLS and CDR2 as YYNGEE. The ends were cut back, 3 bases at V and 6 bases at J, with 15 bases in the middle. The CDR3 totals 14 residues. CDR3 DNA sequence: TGTGCCAGCAGCGCACTGTCGGGAGGGGATGGCTACACCTTC. Translating it yields CASSALSGGDGYTF.

The V and J genes are TRBV6-1 and TRBJ1-5, with 8 positions matching TRBD1. CDR1 and CDR2 (germline): MNHNS, SASEGT. V shed 4 bases and J 0 bases; nucleotides not matched to a gene: 11. The CDR3 sequence is 18 residues long. The CDR3 coding sequence is TGTGCCAGCAGTGGAAGACAGGGACAGGTCTATAGCAATCAGCCCCAGCATTTT. Translation: CASSGRQGQVYSNQPQHF.

This chain joins TRBV7-3 and TRBJ1-1; possible D gene TRBD1, 6 bases. Germline CDR1 SGHTA, CDR2 FQGTGA. V lost 5 bases to trimming and J lost 3 bases, with 16 bases between them. The CDR3 runs to 15 residues. CDR3 sequence (DNA): TGTGCCAGCAGCCCTCAGGGGCTGGGGGACACTGAAGCTTTCTTT. Translating gives CASSPQGLGDTEAFF. Together with reference TRBV7-3 and TRBJ1-1, the CDR3 gives the full variable domain: GAGVSQTPSNKVTEKGKYVELRCDPISGHTALYWYRQSLGQGPEFLIYFQGTGAADDSGLPNDRFFAVRPEGSVSTLKIQRTERGDSAVYLCASSPQGLGDTEAFFGQGTRLTVV.

The chain employs TRBV30 and TRBJ2-7; D may be TRBD1 or TRBD2 (5 bases each). Between the trimmed V and J ends, which lost 5 bases and 0 bases, there was a span of 14 bases. Looked up from germline, CDR1 is GTSNPN and CDR2 is SVGIG (reference sequence). The CDR3 length is 14 residues. The CDR3 sequence: CAWATGRSSYEQYF. The CDR3 nucleotides read TGTGCCTGGGCTACGGGACGGAGCTCCTACGAGCAGTACTTC.

This chain connects TRBV28 to TRBJ2-1; D gene ambiguous. The CDR3 is 15 amino acids. Germline lookup yields CDR1 MDHEN and CDR2 SYDVKM. Trimming pared 4 bases from V and 3 bases from J, leaving 13 bases between. Here the CDR3 reads CASSSTQDYYNEQFF. The CDR3 DNA follows: TGTGCCAGCAGTTCCACTCAGGATTACTACAATGAGCAGTTCTTC. The full variable domain, rest sourced from reference TRBV28 and TRBJ2-1, is DVKVTQSSRYLVKRTGEKVFLECVQDMDHENMFWYRQDPGLGLRLIYFSYDVKMKEKGDIPEGYSVSREKKERFSLILESASTNQTSMYLCASSSTQDYYNEQFFGPGTRLTVL.

The rearrangement joins TRBV7-8 to TRBJ2-5; TRBD1 matches 9 bases. V was clipped by 6 bases and J by 1 base; unmatched bases: 3. The length of the CDR3 is 14 residues. Germline V gives CDR1 SGHVS, CDR2 FQNEAQ. Written as DNA, the CDR3 is TGTGCCAGCAGGGGGGACAGGGCCCAAGAGACCCAGTACTTC. This gives the protein CASRGDRAQETQYF.

V usage is TRBV18 and J usage is TRBJ2-3; 15 nucleotides agree with TRBD2. V trimming: 4 bases; J trimming: 3 bases; junction bases outside the gene matches: 2. CDR1 and CDR2 (germline): KGHSH, LQKENI. The CDR3 runs 16 residues. This CDR3 is CASSQGLAGGTDTQYF. CDR3 coding DNA: TGTGCCAGCTCACAAGGACTAGCGGGAGGGACAGATACGCAGTATTTT.